Shown below are 11 T cell receptor beta chains from a single sample sequenced in a study of high-grade serous ovarian cancer treatment subgroups. The tumor samples were collected prior to definitive surgery or chemotherapy. Produced via immunoSEQ multiplex PCR; TCRdb's table is partial and in-frame only. The sample shows 30,000 or so clones, about 86% of them seen only once. Material for sequencing was tumor tissue. These receptors were taken from a human donor with high-grade serous ovarian cancer.

The rearrangement uses TRBV15 and TRBJ1-5, with unresolved D. This CDR3 contains 14 residues. Germline loops: CDR1 LNHNV, CDR2 YYDKDF (reference sequence). Trimming pared 3 bases from V and 5 bases from J, leaving 11 bases between. The chain's CDR3 is CATSSGWRDQPQHF. CDR3 DNA sequence: TGTGCCACCAGCAGCGGTTGGCGGGATCAGCCCCAGCATTTT.

The V and J genes are TRBV11-2 and TRBJ2-3; TRBD1 aligns across 7 bases. V lost 8 bases and J lost 2; bases outside the gene matches: 13. Germline loops: CDR1 SGHAT, CDR2 FQNNGV. CDR3 length: 16 residues. This chain's CDR3 is CASGLNRGRHTDTQYF. DNA for the CDR3: TGTGCCAGCGGCCTAAACAGGGGAAGACACACAGATACGCAGTATTTT.

This chain joins TRBV7-8 and TRBJ2-5, with 8 bases lining up with TRBD2. The DNA end is a closer match to TRBJ2-7, so the J assignment may be wrong. The CDR3 spans 18 residues. Germline assignment: CDR1 SGHVS and CDR2 FQNEAQ. CDR3 loop: CASSTGTSGPALYYEQYF. The CDR3 nucleotides read TGTGCCAGCAGCACCGGAACTAGCGGCCCGGCCCTCTACTACGAGCAGTACTTC.

This chain uses TRBV19 with TRBJ1-5; D is unresolved. With 3 bases removed from V and 2 bases from J, the gap between germline ends came to 2 bases. Germline V gene sequence: CDR1 LNHDA, CDR2 SQIVND (reference sequence). The CDR3 is 12 residues long. The CDR3 DNA sequence: TGTGCCAGTAGTATTGGCAATCAGCCCCAGCATTTT. It is translated as CASSIGNQPQHF.

This chain links TRBV6-1 with TRBJ1-1; possibly TRBD1 for D (5 bases). The CDR3 spans 15 residues. Germline loops: CDR1 MNHNS, CDR2 SASEGT. The germline V and J ends were trimmed by 8 bases and 10 bases, with 26 bases remaining between them. Here the CDR3 DNA reads TGTGCCAGCCCTCTTACCGGGACCGCCCAGTTCGGAGCTTTCTTT. Translating it yields CASPLTGTAQFGAFF.

V gene TRBV5-4 combines with J gene TRBJ1-4, with 9 bases matching TRBD1. This CDR3 has 14 amino acids. With 4 bases clipped from V and 7 bases from J, the junction kept 5 bases outside the gene matches. Per germline, CDR1 SGHNT and CDR2 YYREEE (reference sequence). The CDR3 region has the DNA TGTGCCAGCAGCCGACAGGGGGACGGTGAAAAACTGTTTTTT. Its protein is CASSRQGDGEKLFF. Full variable domain (rest looked up from reference TRBV5-4 and TRBJ1-4): ETGVTQSPTHLIKTRGQQVTLRCSSQSGHNTVSWYQQALGQGPQFIFQYYREEENGRGNFPPRFSGLQFPNYSSELNVNALELDDSALYLCASSRQGDGEKLFFGSGTQLSVL.

This rearrangement joins TRBV27 to TRBJ1-5; D uncertain. The CDR3 sequence is 13 residues long. Germline values: CDR1 MNHEY, CDR2 SMNVEV (reference sequence). V gave up 2 bases and J gave up 1 base, with 3 bases separating them. CDR3 DNA sequence: TGTGCCAGCAGTTTAATCAGCAATCAGCCCCAGCATTTT. It yields the protein CASSLISNQPQHF.

This clone was observed a handful of times. This rearrangement joins TRBV19 to TRBJ2-2, with TRBD1 matching over 7 bases. Germline CDR1 reads LNHDA; CDR2 reads SQIVND (reference sequence). Trimming at V came to 6 bases and at J to 5 bases, leaving 12 bases not matched to a gene. CDR3 length: 16 residues. The CDR3 sequence is CASRGDRKRNTGELFF. The DNA of the CDR3 is TGTGCCAGTAGGGGGGACAGAAAGAGAAATACCGGGGAGCTGTTTTTT. Together with reference TRBV19 and TRBJ2-2, the CDR3 gives the full variable domain: DGGITQSPKYLFRKEGQNVTLSCEQNLNHDAMYWYRQDPGQGLRLIYYSQIVNDFQKGDIAEGYSVSREKKESFPLTVTSAQKNPTAFYLCASRGDRKRNTGELFFGEGSRLTVL.

The chain combines TRBV10-1 with TRBJ2-1; 8 bases line up with TRBD1. The ends lost 9 bases at V and 5 bases at J; junction bases unmatched: 9. This CDR3 has 14 residues. Germline loops: CDR1 WNHNN, CDR2 SYGVQD (reference sequence). The CDR3 reads CARLIRQGNNEQFF. The CDR3 coding sequence is TGCGCCAGGTTAATTCGACAGGGGAACAATGAGCAGTTCTTC.

This clone was counted only a few times. The rearrangement links TRBV30 to TRBJ1-5; no clear D. With 0 bases removed from V and 6 bases from J, the gap between germline ends came to 9 bases. CDR1 is GTSNPN, CDR2 SVGIG, per germline (reference sequence). The CDR3 covers 13 residues. DNA for the CDR3: TGTGCCTGGAGTGTAGGAACCGGTCAGCCCCAGCATTTT. Its protein product is CAWSVGTGQPQHF. Full variable domain (rest looked up from reference TRBV30 and TRBJ1-5): SQTIHQWPATLVQPVGSPLSLECTVEGTSNPNLYWYRQAAGRGLQLLFYSVGIGQISSEVPQNLSASRPQDRQFILSSKKLLLSDSGFYLCAWSVGTGQPQHFGDGTRLSIL.

V is TRBV7-9 and J is TRBJ2-1, with D possibly matching TRBD2 (6 bases). CDR1 is SEHNR, CDR2 FQNEAQ, per germline (reference sequence). Deletions cut 5 bases from V and 6 bases from J, with 14 bases between. This CDR3 comprises 14 residues. The CDR3 reads CASSLGEEANEQFF. Here the CDR3 DNA reads TGTGCCAGCAGCCTAGGGGAGGAGGCCAATGAGCAGTTCTTC.